This TCR beta chain was profiled in a study of response to subunit inactivated influenza vaccine. Findings and caveats of the study: A suggestion made by the authors is that each seasonal influenza vaccination recruits few new T cells.

The CDR3 totals 14 residues. TCRdb re-called the RT-PCR reads through MiXCR, storing one row per CDR3 protein. The data hold roughly 760,000 distinct CDR3 sequences, with 21% observed a single time. This clonotype was observed a few times. Antigen specificity is unknown. This receptor was identified in a man in his fifties who received an inactivated influenza vaccine. The sequenced sample was PBMCs from blood, obtained about 5 days after vaccination. The chain carries TRBV21-1 and TRBJ2-7; TRBD1, as called in the table, went unchecked against the DNA. TRBV21-1 is a known pseudogene. The CDR3 DNA reads as TGTGCCAGCAGCCCCCGACAGGGATGCTACGAGCAGTACTTC. It encodes CASSPRQGCYEQYF.